These 13 T cell receptor beta chains originate from one sample sequenced in a study of cytomegalovirus exposure and HLA in healthy donors. The PCR ran on 60 Vbeta and 13 Jbeta primers. Profiled with immunoSEQ multiplex PCR; TCRdb holds only in-frame clones, not every one. Of approximately 40,000 clones in the sample, about nine tenths were seen once. Material: PBMCs. These receptors originate from a woman in her thirties or forties in good health and CMV-seropositive.

This rearrangement joins TRBV5-1 to TRBJ2-2; the D gene is possibly TRBD2 (6 bases). Trimming stripped 5 bases from V and 6 bases from J, with 20 bases between. Germline CDR1 SGHRS, CDR2 YFSETQ. This CDR3 has 16 residues. CDR3 nucleotides: TGCGCCAGCAGAGTGGCGGGACTCAGGGTCCCCGGGGAGCTGTTTTTT. Translation gives CASRVAGLRVPGELFF.

The gene calls are TRBV5-5 and TRBJ2-7, with TRBD1 matching 7 bases. The CDR3 runs 14 residues. Germline-derived CDR1 and CDR2 are SGHKS and YYEKEE (reference sequence). The ends lost 6 bases at V and 4 bases at J; junction bases unmatched: 10. The CDR3: CASTPRQGAYEQYF. DNA of the CDR3: TGTGCCAGCACCCCCCGACAGGGCGCGTACGAGCAGTACTTC.

This clone was observed a few times. The chain is built from TRBV4-3 and TRBJ1-2; TRBD1 matches 7 bases. Unmatched junction bases numbered 9, after V lost 3 bases and J lost 2 bases. The germline V gene encodes CDR1 LGHNA and CDR2 YSLEER. The CDR3 covers 16 residues. For the CDR3, the DNA is TGCGCCAGCAGCCAGTTCAGGGACAGTTACAACTATGGCTACACCTTC. Protein product: CASSQFRDSYNYGYTF.

Relative to its sample, this clone is large. V is TRBV2 and J is TRBJ1-4, with TRBD1 identical over 7 bases. V lost 3 bases and J lost 3; bases outside the gene matches: 1. Germline V gene lookup returns CDR1 SNHLY and CDR2 FYNNEI. The CDR3 is 14 amino acids. The chain's CDR3 is CASSDRGANEKLFF. The CDR3 nucleotides read TGTGCCAGCAGTGACAGGGGGGCTAATGAAAAACTGTTTTTT.

This rearrangement joins TRBV6-6 to TRBJ2-5, with D possibly matching TRBD1 (6 bases). Germline V CDR1 and CDR2: MNHNY, SVGAGI (reference sequence). Trimming removed 2 bases from V and 6 bases from J, with 16 bases in between. CDR3 length equals 15 residues. The CDR3 sequence: CASSYTREQGQTQYF. The CDR3 DNA follows: TGTGCCAGCAGTTACACGAGGGAACAGGGTCAGACCCAGTACTTC.

The chain recombines TRBV29-1 with TRBJ2-4, with 7 bases that match TRBD2. The trim removed 6 bases at V and 3 bases at J, leaving 2 bases unmatched. The germline CDR1 and CDR2 sequences are SQVTM and ANQGSEA. This CDR3 comprises 12 residues. In DNA form, the CDR3 reads TGCAGCGTGGGGGAGGGCAAAAACATTCAGTACTTC. The encoded protein is CSVGEGKNIQYF.

The rearrangement uses TRBV2 and TRBJ2-7, with a weak D call TRBD1 (5 bases). The CDR3 has 14 amino acids. With 6 bases removed from V and 3 bases from J, the gap between germline ends came to 15 bases. CDR1 is SNHLY and CDR2 is FYNNEI in the germline V gene. For the CDR3, the DNA is TGTGCCAGCAGAGTACAGGAGCTCAGCTACGAGCAGTACTTC. Translating it yields CASRVQELSYEQYF.

This clone was recorded a few times. J is TRBJ2-3 and V is TRBV5-8; perhaps TRBD1 as D (6 bases). CDR1 is SGHTS and CDR2 is YDEGEE in the germline V gene. The CDR3 is 14 amino acids. Trimming took 2 bases from V and 5 from J, leaving 12 bases between them. The CDR3 DNA reads TGTGCCAGCAGCTTACAGGGAATTCTAGATACGCAGTATTTT. Its protein is CASSLQGILDTQYF.

The CDR3, as DNA: TGTGCCAGCAGCTTAGCGGCAGGACTGAATCAGCCCCAGCATTTT. This gives the protein CASSLAAGLNQPQHF. The rearrangement joins TRBV7-2 to TRBJ1-5, with D unclear. Germline V gives CDR1 SGHTA, CDR2 FQGNSA. CDR3 length equals 15 residues. V shed 0 bases and J shed 4 bases, with 10 bases lying between them.

V and J are TRBV6-4 and TRBJ2-2; D is possibly TRBD1 (5 bases). Trimming took 3 bases from V and 4 from J, leaving 15 bases between them. The CDR3 runs 16 residues. Germline lookup yields CDR1 MRHNA and CDR2 SNTAGT. The CDR3 here is CASSEVARVVTGELFF. CDR3 sequence (DNA): TGTGCCAGCAGTGAAGTCGCCAGGGTAGTCACCGGGGAGCTGTTTTTT.

V and J are TRBV6-5 and TRBJ1-2; 8 positions match TRBD1. In germline, CDR1 is MNHEY, CDR2 SVGAGI. V lost 7 bases to trimming and J lost 3 bases; unmatched junction nucleotides: 10. The CDR3 contains 15 residues. The CDR3 spells CASIDNRGIDYGYTF. The DNA of the CDR3 is TGTGCCAGCATTGACAACAGGGGGATCGACTATGGCTACACCTTC.

This chain links TRBV9 with TRBJ2-2; D is possibly TRBD2 (5 bases). The V gene lost 1 base and the J gene lost 5 bases, with 6 bases spanning the gap. CDR3 length: 13 residues. Germline V lookup: CDR1 SGDLS, CDR2 YYNGEE. CDR3 loop: CASSVRGTGELFF. The CDR3 DNA is TGTGCCAGCAGCGTACGGGGAACCGGGGAGCTGTTTTTT.

The rearrangement links TRBV6-5 to TRBJ2-2; 8 bases agree with TRBD2. Germline trimming cut 0 bases from V and 5 bases from J; bases unmatched to any gene: 5. Germline CDR1 reads MNHEY; CDR2 reads SVGAGI. The CDR3 contains 16 residues. The CDR3 DNA sequence: TGTGCCAGCAGTTACTCGATCGGGGGGGTTACCGGGGAGCTGTTTTTT. Amino acid sequence: CASSYSIGGVTGELFF.